Below, 6 T cell receptor beta chains from the same sample are listed, as sequenced in a study of radiotherapy plus CTLA-4 blockade in lung cancer. Libraries were prepared by immunoSEQ multiplex PCR; TCRdb keeps only in-frame clonotypes and omits some of them. This table holds around 42,000 clones, roughly 59% found once. This specimen consisted of peripheral blood, obtained from a patient treated with radiotherapy plus ipilimumab. The receptors originated from a human donor with non-small cell lung cancer who had a partial response to radiotherapy plus ipilimumab.

This clone was seen at least ten times. The chain links TRBV28 to TRBJ1-4; 9 bases align to TRBD1. The CDR3 extends over 16 amino acids. The germline V gene has CDR1 MDHEN and CDR2 SYDVKM. Unmatched junction bases numbered 12, after V lost 8 bases and J lost 5 bases. CDR3 coding DNA: TGTGCCAGCCGGGGGGGAGGGACAGGGTGGAATGAAAAACTGTTTTTT. Translating gives CASRGGGTGWNEKLFF. The variable domain in full, completed from reference TRBV28 and TRBJ1-4, reads DVKVTQSSRYLVKRTGEKVFLECVQDMDHENMFWYRQDPGLGLRLIYFSYDVKMKEKGDIPEGYSVSREKKERFSLILESASTNQTSMYLCASRGGGTGWNEKLFFGSGTQLSVL.

This sequence joins TRBV10-3 and TRBJ1-1; D unclear. CDR1 is ENHRY, CDR2 SYGVKD, per germline. The CDR3 runs to 12 residues. Deletions cut 4 bases from V and 4 bases from J, with 7 bases between. The CDR3 region is CAISGATTEAFF. The CDR3 DNA sequence: TGTGCCATCAGTGGAGCTACCACTGAAGCTTTCTTT.

The chain uses TRBV29-1 and TRBJ2-1; D possibly corresponds to TRBD2 (6 bases). Trimming took off 8 bases at V and 4 bases at J, with 15 bases between the two ends. Looked up from germline, CDR1 is SQVTM and CDR2 is ANQGSEA. This CDR3 spans 13 amino acids. The CDR3 loop reads CSLAQEGYNEQFF. Here the CDR3 DNA reads TGCAGCCTCGCTCAGGAGGGTTACAATGAGCAGTTCTTC.

This clone has more than one count but fewer than ten. The V and J genes are TRBV29-1 and TRBJ2-5, with D unresolved. CDR3 length equals 12 residues. Trimming took 4 bases from V and 4 from J, leaving 10 bases between them. From germline, CDR1 is SQVTM and CDR2 ANQGSEA. DNA of the CDR3: TGCAGCGTTGCTAGGCCGCGAGAGACCCAGTACTTC. It is translated as CSVARPRETQYF.

This clone was detected only a few times. The J gene is TRBJ1-4, the V gene TRBV11-1, with D unresolved. The germline CDR1 and CDR2 sequences are SGHAT and FQDESV (reference sequence). V dropped 4 bases and J dropped 4 bases, with 13 bases sitting between them. This CDR3 comprises 15 residues. In DNA, the CDR3 is TGTGCCAGCAGCTCCCGGGATAATTATAATGAAAAACTGTTTTTT. It translates to CASSSRDNYNEKLFF.

This chain uses TRBV7-5 with TRBJ2-5; no DNA check was done on the table's D call, TRBD1. TRBV7-5 is a pseudogene locus. CDR3 length: 16 residues. The CDR3 spells CARSGRGQTYQETQYF. The CDR3 DNA follows: TGTGCCAGAAGCGGGCGGGGACAGACCTACCAAGAGACCCAGTACTTC.